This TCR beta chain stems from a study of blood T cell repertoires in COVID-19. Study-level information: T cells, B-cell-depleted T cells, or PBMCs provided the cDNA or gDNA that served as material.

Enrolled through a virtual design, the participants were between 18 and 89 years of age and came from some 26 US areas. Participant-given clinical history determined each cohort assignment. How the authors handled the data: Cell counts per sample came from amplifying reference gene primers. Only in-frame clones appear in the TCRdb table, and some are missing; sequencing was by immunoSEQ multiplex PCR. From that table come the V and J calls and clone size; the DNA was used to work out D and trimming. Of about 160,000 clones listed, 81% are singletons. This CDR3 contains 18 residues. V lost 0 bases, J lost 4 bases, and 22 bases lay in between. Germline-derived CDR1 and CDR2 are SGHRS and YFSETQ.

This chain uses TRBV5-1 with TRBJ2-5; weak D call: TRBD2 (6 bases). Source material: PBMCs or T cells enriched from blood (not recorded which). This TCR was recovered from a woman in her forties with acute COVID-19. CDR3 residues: CASSLAGPGLVWGETQYF. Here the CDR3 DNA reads TGCGCCAGCAGCTTGGCAGGGCCGGGACTGGTCTGGGGAGAGACCCAGTACTTC.